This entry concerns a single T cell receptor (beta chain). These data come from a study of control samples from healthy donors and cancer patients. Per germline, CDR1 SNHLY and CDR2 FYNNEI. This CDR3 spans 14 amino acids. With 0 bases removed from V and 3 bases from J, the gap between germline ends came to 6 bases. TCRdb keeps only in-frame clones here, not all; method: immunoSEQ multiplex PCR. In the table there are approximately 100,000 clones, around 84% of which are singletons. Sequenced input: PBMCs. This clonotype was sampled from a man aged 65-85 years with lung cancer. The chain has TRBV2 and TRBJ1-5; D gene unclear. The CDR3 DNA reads TGTGCCAGCAGTGAAGCCTACCCCAATCAGCCCCAGCATTTT. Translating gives CASSEAYPNQPQHF. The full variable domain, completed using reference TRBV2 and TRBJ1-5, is EPEVTQTPSHQVTQMGQEVILRCVPISNHLYFYWYRQILGQKVEFLVSFYNNEISEKSEIFDDQFSVERPDGSNFTLKIRSTKLEDSAMYFCASSEAYPNQPQHFGDGTRLSIL.